The next 6 T cell receptor beta chains were all read from a single sample in a study of control samples from healthy donors and cancer patients. The method was immunoSEQ multiplex PCR; TCRdb's version includes in-frame clones alone and lacks a portion of them. The table includes around 68,000 clones, around 84% detected once. Sample: PBMCs. The receptor set was obtained from a woman aged 45-65 years with lung cancer.

To note about this clone: Other DNA sequences in the same sample also yield this CDR3. The rearrangement joins TRBV7-2 to TRBJ1-2; no clear D gene. Trimming pared 0 bases from V and 5 bases from J, leaving 4 bases between. The germline gives CDR1 SGHTA, CDR2 FQGNSA. The CDR3 covers 12 residues. CDR3 in DNA: TGTGCCAGCAGCTTAGCCGGATATGGCTACACCTTC. It specifies CASSLAGYGYTF.

This chain connects TRBV7-6 to TRBJ2-3; 10 positions agree with TRBD2. In germline, CDR1 is SGHVS, CDR2 FNYEAQ. Germline trimming cut 1 base from V and 3 bases from J; bases unmatched to any gene: 10. The CDR3 spans 18 residues. CDR3 coding DNA: TGTGCCAGCAGCTTAGTCGAAAGCGGGGGGGATCGAACAGATACGCAGTATTTT. This translates into CASSLVESGGDRTDTQYF.

About this clone itself: The same CDR3 is also encoded by other DNA sequences in this sample. The rearrangement links TRBV7-8 to TRBJ1-2; no definite D call. Germline CDR1 is SGHVS and CDR2 is FQNEAQ. Trimming removed 5 bases from V and 1 base from J, with 11 bases in between. The CDR3 runs to 14 residues. Here the CDR3 DNA reads TGTGCCAGCAGCCCTGGCCGTTTTAACTATGGCTACACCTTC. It is translated as CASSPGRFNYGYTF.

This clone showed up just a few times. The chain employs TRBV3-1 (or the pseudogene TRBV3-2) and TRBJ2-7, with TRBD2 identical over 11 bases. Trimming removed 4 bases from V and 6 bases from J; junction bases left unmatched: 8. The CDR3 is made up of 15 amino acids. Germline V CDR1 and CDR2: LGHDT, YNNKEL (reference sequence). The CDR3 loop reads CASSLTGTSGFEQYF. CDR3 bases: TGTGCCAGCAGCCTCACCGGGACTAGCGGTTTCGAGCAGTACTTC.

The rearrangement uses TRBV2 and TRBJ2-7; 7 bases agree with TRBD1. CDR1 and CDR2 from the germline V gene are SNHLY and FYNNEI. The V and J ends lost 4 bases and 3 bases, in that order; junction bases with no gene match: 6. This CDR3 has 14 amino acids. Here the CDR3 DNA reads TGTGCCAGCAGTGGCTGGCAGGGGGACTACGAGCAGTACTTC. This translates into CASSGWQGDYEQYF. Full variable domain (missing parts from reference TRBV2 and TRBJ2-7): EPEVTQTPSHQVTQMGQEVILRCVPISNHLYFYWYRQILGQKVEFLVSFYNNEISEKSEIFDDQFSVERPDGSNFTLKIRSTKLEDSAMYFCASSGWQGDYEQYFGPGTRLTVT.

The gene calls are TRBV5-4 and TRBJ2-6; D call uncertain. Trimming shortened V by 3 bases and J by 0 bases, and 7 bases separated the two germline ends. Germline CDR1 SGHNT, CDR2 YYREEE (reference sequence). CDR3 size: 15 residues. CDR3 residues: CASSSPSSGANVLTF. As DNA, the CDR3 is TGTGCCAGCAGCTCACCGAGCTCTGGGGCCAACGTCCTGACTTTC.